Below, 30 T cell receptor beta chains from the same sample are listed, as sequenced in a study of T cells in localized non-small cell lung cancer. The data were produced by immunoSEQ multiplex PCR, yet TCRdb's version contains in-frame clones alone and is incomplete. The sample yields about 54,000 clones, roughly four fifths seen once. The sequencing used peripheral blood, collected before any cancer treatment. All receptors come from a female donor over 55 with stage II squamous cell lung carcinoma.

The CDR3 here is CAISESNRNQPQHF. In nucleotides, the CDR3 is TGTGCCATCAGTGAGTCGAATCGTAATCAGCCCCAGCATTTT. The chain is built from TRBV10-3 and TRBJ1-5; no firm D call. Per the germline V gene, CDR1 is ENHRY and CDR2 is SYGVKD. V lost 0 bases and J lost 4, with 7 bases in between. The CDR3 loop spans 14 amino acids.

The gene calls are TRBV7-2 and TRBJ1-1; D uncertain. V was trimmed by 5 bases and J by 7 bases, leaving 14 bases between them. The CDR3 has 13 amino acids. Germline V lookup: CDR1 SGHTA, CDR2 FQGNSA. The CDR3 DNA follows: TGTGCCAGCAGCGGCCAAAGAGGAAGTGAAGCTTTCTTT. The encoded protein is CASSGQRGSEAFF.

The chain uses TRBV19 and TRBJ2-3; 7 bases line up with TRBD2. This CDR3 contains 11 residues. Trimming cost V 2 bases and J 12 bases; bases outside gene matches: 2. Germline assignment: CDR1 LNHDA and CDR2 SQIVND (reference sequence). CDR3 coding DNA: TGTGCCAGTAGTATAAGGGACTATCAGTATTTT. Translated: CASSIRDYQYF.

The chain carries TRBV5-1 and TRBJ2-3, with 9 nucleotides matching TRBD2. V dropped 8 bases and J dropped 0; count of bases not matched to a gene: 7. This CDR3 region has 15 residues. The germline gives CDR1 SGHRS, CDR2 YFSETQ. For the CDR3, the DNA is TGCGCCAGTTTTAGCGGGGGACGTAGCACAGATACGCAGTATTTT. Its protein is CASFSGGRSTDTQYF.

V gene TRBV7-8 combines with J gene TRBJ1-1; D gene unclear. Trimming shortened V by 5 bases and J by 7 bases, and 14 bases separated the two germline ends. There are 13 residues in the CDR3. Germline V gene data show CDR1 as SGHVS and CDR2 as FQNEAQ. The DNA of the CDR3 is TGTGCCAGCAGCCCTATCAGATCCGGTGAAGCTTTCTTT. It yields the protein CASSPIRSGEAFF.

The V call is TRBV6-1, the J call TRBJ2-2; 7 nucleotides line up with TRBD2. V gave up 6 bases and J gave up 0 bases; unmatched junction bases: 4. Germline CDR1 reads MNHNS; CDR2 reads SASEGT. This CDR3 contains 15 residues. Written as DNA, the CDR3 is TGTGCCAGCAGGGGAGGGTCTACGAACACCGGGGAGCTGTTTTTT. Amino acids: CASRGGSTNTGELFF.

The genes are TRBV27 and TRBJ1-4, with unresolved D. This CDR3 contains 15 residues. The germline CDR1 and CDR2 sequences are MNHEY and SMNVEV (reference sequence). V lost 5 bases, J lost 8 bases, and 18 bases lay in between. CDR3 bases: TGTGCCAGCAGTAGCTTACAGCATATGGGGGAAAAACTGTTTTTT. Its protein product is CASSSLQHMGEKLFF.

Written as DNA, the CDR3 is TGCAGCGTTGAATTGGGGACTAGCGGGGGGGCCGATGAGCAGTTCTTC. Translation gives CSVELGTSGGADEQFF. V usage is TRBV29-1 and J usage is TRBJ2-1; 16 nucleotides agree with TRBD2. Per germline, CDR1 SQVTM and CDR2 ANQGSEA. V was clipped by 2 bases and J by 8 bases; unmatched bases: 6. The CDR3 has 16 amino acids.

Here the CDR3 reads CASSEGQGGYEQYF. The CDR3 nucleotides read TGTGCCAGCAGCGAGGGGCAGGGGGGTTACGAGCAGTACTTC. The chain recombines TRBV21-1 with TRBJ2-7; TRBD1, as called in the table, went unchecked against the DNA. TRBV21-1 is termed a pseudogene. The CDR3 has 14 amino acids.

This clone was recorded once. This CDR3 reads CASSVGGEGYGYTF. Written as DNA, the CDR3 is TGTGCCAGCAGCGTAGGCGGGGAGGGGTATGGCTACACCTTC. The chain has TRBV9 and TRBJ1-2, with D possibly matching TRBD1 (5 bases). The CDR3 is 14 amino acids. CDR1 and CDR2 from the germline V gene are SGDLS and YYNGEE. The ends were cut back, 0 bases at V and 5 bases at J, with 11 bases in the middle.

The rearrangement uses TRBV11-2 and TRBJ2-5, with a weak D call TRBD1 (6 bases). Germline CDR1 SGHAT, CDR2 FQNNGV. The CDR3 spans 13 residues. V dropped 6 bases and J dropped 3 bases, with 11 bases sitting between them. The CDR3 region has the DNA TGTGCCAGCAGTTTCGGACAGAAAGAGACCCAGTACTTC. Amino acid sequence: CASSFGQKETQYF.

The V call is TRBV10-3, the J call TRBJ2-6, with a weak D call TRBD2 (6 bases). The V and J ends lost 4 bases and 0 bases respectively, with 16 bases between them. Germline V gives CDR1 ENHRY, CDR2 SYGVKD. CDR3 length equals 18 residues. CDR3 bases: TGTGCCATCAGTGGGAGTCTGGGGGAGGACTCTGGGGCCAACGTCCTGACTTTC. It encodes CAISGSLGEDSGANVLTF.

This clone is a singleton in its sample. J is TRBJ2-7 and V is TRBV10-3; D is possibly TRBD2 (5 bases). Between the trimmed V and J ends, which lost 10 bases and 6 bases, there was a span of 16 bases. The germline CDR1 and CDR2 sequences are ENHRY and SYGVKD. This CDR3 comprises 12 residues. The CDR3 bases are TGTGCCACCGGGATCCCCCGGGGCGAGCAGTACTTC. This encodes CATGIPRGEQYF.

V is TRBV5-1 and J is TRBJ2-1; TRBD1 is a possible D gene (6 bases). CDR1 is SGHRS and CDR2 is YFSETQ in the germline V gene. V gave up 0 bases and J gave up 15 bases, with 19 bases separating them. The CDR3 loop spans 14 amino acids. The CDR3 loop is CASSLEEREGGMFF. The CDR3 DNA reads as TGCGCCAGCAGCTTGGAGGAGAGGGAAGGGGGAATGTTCTTC.

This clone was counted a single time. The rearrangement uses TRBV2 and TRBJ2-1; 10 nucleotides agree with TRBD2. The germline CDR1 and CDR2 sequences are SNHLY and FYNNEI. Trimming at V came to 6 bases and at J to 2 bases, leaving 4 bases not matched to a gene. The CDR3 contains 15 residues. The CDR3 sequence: CASSASGGAYNEQFF. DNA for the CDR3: TGTGCCAGCAGCGCTAGCGGGGGCGCCTACAATGAGCAGTTCTTC.

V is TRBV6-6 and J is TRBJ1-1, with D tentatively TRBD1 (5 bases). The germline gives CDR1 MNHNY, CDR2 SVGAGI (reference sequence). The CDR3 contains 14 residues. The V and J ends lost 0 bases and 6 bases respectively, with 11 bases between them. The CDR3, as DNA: TGTGCCAGCAGTTACTCGATTGGGGGGGCTGAAGCTTTCTTT. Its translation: CASSYSIGGAEAFF.

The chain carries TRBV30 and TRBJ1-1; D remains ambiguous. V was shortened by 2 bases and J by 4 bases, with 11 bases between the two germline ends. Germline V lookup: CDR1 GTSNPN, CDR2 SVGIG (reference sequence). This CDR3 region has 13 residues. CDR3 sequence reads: CAWSFLPGTEAFF. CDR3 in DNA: TGTGCCTGGAGTTTCCTCCCGGGCACTGAAGCTTTCTTT.

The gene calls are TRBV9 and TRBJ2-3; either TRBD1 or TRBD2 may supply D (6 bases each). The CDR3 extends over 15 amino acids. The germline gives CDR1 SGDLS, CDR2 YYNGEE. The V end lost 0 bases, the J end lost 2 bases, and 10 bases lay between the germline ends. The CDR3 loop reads CASSVAGASTDTQYF. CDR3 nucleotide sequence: TGTGCCAGCAGCGTAGCGGGGGCCTCCACAGATACGCAGTATTTT.

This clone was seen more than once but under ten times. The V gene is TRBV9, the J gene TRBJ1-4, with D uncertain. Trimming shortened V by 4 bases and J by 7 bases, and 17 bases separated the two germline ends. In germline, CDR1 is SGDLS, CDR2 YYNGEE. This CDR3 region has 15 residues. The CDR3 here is CASSPVGARGEKLFF. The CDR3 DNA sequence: TGTGCCAGCAGCCCAGTCGGCGCACGGGGTGAAAAACTGTTTTTT.

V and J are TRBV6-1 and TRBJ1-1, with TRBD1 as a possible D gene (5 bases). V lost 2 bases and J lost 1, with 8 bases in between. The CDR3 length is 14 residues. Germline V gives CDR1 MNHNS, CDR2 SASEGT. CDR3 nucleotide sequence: TGTGCCAGCAGTGAATTGGGGGAGAACACTGAAGCTTTCTTT. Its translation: CASSELGENTEAFF.

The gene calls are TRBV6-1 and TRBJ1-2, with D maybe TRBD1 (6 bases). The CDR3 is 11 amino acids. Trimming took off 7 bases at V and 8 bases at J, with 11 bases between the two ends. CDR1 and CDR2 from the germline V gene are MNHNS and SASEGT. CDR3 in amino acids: CASNLGGGYTF. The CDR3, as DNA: TGTGCCAGCAACTTAGGGGGAGGCTACACCTTC.

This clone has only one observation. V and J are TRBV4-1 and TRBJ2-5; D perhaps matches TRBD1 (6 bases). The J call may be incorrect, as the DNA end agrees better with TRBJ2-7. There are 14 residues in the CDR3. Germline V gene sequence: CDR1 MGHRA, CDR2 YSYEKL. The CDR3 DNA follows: TGCGCCAGCAGCCTCGGGACACCATTTTCCGAGCAGTACTTC. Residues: CASSLGTPFSEQYF.

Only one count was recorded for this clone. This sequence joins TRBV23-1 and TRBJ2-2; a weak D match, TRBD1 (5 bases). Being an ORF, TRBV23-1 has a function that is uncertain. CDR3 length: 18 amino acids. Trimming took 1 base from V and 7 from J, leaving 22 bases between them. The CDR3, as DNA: TGCGCCAGCAGTCAATATGGGCTTGGGCAGGGAATAAGCGGGGAGCTGTTTTTT. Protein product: CASSQYGLGQGISGELFF.

The CDR3 here is CASSRDRGLGYTF. As DNA, the CDR3 is TGTGCCAGCAGCCGGGACAGGGGGCTGGGCTACACCTTC. The chain has TRBV7-2 and TRBJ1-2; 12 bases are a match to TRBD1. Germline CDR1 reads SGHTA; CDR2 reads FQGNSA. V lost 5 bases and J lost 8; bases outside the gene matches: 3. The CDR3 covers 13 residues.

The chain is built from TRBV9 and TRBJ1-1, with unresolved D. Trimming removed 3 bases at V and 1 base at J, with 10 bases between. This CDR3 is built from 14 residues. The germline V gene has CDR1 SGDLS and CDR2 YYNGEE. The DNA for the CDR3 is TGTGCCAGCAGCGGGAGACGGGGGAACACTGAAGCTTTCTTT. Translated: CASSGRRGNTEAFF.

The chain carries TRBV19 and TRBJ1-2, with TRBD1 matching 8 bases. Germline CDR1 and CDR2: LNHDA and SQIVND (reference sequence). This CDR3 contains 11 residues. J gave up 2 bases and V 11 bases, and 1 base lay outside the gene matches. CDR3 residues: CAGQGNYGYTF. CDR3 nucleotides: TGTGCCGGACAGGGAAACTATGGCTACACCTTC.

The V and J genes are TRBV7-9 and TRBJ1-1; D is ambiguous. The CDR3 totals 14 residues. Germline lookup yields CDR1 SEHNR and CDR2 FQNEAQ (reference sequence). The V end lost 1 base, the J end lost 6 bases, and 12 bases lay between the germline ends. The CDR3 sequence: CASSLGGPRAEAFF. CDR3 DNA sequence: TGTGCCAGCAGCTTAGGCGGGCCGAGGGCTGAAGCTTTCTTT.

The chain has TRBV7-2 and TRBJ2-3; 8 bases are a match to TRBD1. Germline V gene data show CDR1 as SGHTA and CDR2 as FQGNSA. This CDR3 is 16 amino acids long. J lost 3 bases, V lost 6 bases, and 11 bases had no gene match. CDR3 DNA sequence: TGTGCCAGCAGACTGCCGGGACAGGCCGCAACAGATACGCAGTATTTT. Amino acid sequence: CASRLPGQAATDTQYF.

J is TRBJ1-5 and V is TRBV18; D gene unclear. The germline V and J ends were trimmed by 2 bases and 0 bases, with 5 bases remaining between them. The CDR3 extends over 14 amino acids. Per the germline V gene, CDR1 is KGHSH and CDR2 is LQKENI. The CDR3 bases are TGTGCCAGCTCACCAGACACTAGCAATCAGCCCCAGCATTTT. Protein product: CASSPDTSNQPQHF.

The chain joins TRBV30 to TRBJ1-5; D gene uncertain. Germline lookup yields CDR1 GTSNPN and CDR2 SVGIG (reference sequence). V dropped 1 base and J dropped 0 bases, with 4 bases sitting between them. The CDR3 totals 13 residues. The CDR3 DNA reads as TGTGCCTGGAGTGGGGGTAGCAATCAGCCCCAGCATTTT. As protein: CAWSGGSNQPQHF.